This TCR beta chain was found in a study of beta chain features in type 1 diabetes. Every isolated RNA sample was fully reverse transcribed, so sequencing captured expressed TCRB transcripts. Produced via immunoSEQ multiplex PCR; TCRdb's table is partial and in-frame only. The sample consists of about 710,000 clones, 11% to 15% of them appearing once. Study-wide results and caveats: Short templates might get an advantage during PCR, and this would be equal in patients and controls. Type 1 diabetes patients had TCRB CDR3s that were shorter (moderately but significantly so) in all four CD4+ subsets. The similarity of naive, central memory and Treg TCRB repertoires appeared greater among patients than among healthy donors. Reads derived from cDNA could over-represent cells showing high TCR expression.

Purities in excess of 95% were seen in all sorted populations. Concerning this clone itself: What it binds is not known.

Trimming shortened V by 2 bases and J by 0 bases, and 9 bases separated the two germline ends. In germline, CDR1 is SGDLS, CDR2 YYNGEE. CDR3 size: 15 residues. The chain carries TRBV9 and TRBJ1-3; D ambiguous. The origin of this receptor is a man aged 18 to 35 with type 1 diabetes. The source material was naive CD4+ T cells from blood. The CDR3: CASSVVGFSGNTIYF. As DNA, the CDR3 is TGTGCCAGCAGCGTGGTAGGATTCTCTGGAAACACCATATATTTT.